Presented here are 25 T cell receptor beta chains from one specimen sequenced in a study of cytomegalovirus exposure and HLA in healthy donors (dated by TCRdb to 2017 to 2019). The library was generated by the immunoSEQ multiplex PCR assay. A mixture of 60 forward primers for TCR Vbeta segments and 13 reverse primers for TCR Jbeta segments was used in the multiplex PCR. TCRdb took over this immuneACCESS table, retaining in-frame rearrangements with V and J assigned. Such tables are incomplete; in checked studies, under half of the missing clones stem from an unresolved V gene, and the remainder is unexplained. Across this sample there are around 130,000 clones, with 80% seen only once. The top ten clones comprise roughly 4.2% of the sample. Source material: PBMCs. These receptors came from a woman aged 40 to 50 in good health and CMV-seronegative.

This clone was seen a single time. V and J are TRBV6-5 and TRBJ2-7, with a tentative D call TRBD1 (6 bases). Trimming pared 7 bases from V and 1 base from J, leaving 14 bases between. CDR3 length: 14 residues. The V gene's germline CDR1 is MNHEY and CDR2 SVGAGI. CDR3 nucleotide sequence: TGTGCCAGCACACCGGGACACCGATCCTACGAGCAGTACTTC. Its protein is CASTPGHRSYEQYF.

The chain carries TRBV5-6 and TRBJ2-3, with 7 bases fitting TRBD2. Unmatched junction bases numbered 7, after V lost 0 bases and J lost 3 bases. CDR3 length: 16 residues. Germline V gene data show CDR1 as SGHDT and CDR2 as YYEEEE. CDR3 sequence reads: CASSLALWRGTDTQYF. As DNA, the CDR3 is TGTGCCAGCAGCTTGGCCCTTTGGCGGGGGACAGATACGCAGTATTTT.

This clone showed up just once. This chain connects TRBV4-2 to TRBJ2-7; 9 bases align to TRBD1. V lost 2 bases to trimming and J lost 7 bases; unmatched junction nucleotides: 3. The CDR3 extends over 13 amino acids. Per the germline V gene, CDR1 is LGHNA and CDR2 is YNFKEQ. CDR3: CASSQPTGGEQYF. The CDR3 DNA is TGTGCCAGCAGCCAACCGACAGGGGGTGAGCAGTACTTC.

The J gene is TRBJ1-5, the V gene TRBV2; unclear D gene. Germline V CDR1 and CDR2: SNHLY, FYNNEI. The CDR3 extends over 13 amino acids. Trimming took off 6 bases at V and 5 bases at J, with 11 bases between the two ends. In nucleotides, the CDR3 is TGTGCCAGCAGCCGGGGAAACGATCAGCCCCAGCATTTT. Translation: CASSRGNDQPQHF. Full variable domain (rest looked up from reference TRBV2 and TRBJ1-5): EPEVTQTPSHQVTQMGQEVILRCVPISNHLYFYWYRQILGQKVEFLVSFYNNEISEKSEIFDDQFSVERPDGSNFTLKIRSTKLEDSAMYFCASSRGNDQPQHFGDGTRLSIL.

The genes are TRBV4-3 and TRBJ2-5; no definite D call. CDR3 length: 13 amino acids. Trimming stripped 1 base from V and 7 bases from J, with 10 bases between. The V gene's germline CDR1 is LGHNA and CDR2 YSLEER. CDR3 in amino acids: CASSQGGLGTQYF. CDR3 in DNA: TGCGCCAGCAGCCAAGGAGGCCTGGGGACCCAGTACTTC.

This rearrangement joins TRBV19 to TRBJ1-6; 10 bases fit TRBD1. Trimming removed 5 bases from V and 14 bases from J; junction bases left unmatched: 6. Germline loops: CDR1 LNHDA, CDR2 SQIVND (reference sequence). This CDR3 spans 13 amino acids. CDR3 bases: TGTGCCAGTAGTGGGGACAGGGGAATGACCCTCCACTTT. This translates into CASSGDRGMTLHF. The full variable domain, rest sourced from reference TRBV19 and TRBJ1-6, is DGGITQSPKYLFRKEGQNVTLSCEQNLNHDAMYWYRQDPGQGLRLIYYSQIVNDFQKGDIAEGYSVSREKKESFPLTVTSAQKNPTAFYLCASSGDRGMTLHFGNGTRLTVT.

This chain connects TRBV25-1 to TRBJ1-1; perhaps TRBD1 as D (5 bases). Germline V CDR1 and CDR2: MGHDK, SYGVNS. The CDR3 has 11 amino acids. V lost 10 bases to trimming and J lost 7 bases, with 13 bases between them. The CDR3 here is CATSRGFEAFF. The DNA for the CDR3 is TGTGCCACGTCTAGGGGATTTGAAGCTTTCTTT. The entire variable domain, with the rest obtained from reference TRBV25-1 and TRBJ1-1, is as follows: EADIYQTPRYLVIGTGKKITLECSQTMGHDKMYWYQQDPGMELHLIHYSYGVNSTEKGDLSSESTVSRIRTEHFPLTLESARPSHTSQYLCATSRGFEAFFGQGTRLTVV.

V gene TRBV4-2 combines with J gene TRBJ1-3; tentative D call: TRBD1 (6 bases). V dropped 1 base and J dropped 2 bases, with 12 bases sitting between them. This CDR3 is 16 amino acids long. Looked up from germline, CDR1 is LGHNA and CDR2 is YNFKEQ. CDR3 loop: CASSQAGVGAGNTIYF. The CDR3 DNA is TGTGCCAGCAGCCAAGCAGGGGTGGGTGCTGGAAACACCATATATTTT.

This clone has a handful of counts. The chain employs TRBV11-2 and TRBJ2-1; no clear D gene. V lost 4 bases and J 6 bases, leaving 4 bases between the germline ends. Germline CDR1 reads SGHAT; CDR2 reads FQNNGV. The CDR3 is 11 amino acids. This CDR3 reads CASSYSNEQFF. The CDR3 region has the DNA TGTGCCAGCAGCTACTCCAATGAGCAGTTCTTC.

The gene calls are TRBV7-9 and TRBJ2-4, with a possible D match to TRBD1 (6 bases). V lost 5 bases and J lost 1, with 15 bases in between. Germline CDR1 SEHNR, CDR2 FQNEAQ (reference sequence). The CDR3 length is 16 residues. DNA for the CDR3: TGTGCCAGCAGCCCCCAGGGGCTGGGGGCCAAAAACATTCAGTACTTC. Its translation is CASSPQGLGAKNIQYF.

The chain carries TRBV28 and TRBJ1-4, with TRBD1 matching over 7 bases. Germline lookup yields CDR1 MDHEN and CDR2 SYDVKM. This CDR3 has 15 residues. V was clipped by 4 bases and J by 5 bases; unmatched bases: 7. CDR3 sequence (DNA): TGTGCCAGCAGTTACACAGGGGAGGCGAATGAAAAACTGTTTTTT. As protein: CASSYTGEANEKLFF.

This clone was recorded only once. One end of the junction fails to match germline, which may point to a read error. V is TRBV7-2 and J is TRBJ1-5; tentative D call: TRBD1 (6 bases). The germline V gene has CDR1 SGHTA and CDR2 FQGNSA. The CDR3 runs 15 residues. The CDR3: CASSSGQRFPQTQHF. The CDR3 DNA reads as TGTGCCAGCAGCTCGGGACAAAGATTTCCTCAGACCCAGCATTTT.

Here the CDR3 reads CASKVAGGPPWEQYF. CDR3 nucleotide sequence: TGTGCCAGTAAGGTGGCGGGGGGGCCCCCGTGGGAGCAGTACTTC. The chain employs TRBV19 and TRBJ2-7; TRBD2 matches 9 bases. Germline V lookup: CDR1 LNHDA, CDR2 SQIVND (reference sequence). Losses at the gene ends were 7 bases for V and 7 bases for J; bases not matched to a gene: 14. This CDR3 region has 15 residues.

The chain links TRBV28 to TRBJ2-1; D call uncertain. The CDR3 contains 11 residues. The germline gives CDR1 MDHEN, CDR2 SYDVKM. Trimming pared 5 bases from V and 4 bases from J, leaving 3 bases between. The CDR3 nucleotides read TGTGCCAGCAGTACTTACAATGAGCAGTTCTTC. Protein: CASSTYNEQFF.

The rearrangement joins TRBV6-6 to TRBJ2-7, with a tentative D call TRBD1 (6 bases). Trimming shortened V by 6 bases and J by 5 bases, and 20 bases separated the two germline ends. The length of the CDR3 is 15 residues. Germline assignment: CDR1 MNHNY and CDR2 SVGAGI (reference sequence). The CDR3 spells CASSQSGTRINEQYF. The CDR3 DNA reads TGTGCCAGCAGCCAATCCGGGACAAGGATCAACGAGCAGTACTTC.

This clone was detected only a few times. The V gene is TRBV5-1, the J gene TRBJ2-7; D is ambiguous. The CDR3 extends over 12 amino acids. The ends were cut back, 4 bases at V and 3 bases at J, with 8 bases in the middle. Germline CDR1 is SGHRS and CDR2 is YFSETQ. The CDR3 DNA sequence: TGCGCCAGCAGCATTTCCCGCTACGAGCAGTACTTC. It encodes CASSISRYEQYF.

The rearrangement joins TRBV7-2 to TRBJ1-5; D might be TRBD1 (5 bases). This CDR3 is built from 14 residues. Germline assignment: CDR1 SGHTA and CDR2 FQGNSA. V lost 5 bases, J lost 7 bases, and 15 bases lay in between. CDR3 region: CASSAIDSLQPQHF. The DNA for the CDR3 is TGTGCCAGCAGCGCAATTGACAGCCTCCAGCCCCAGCATTTT.

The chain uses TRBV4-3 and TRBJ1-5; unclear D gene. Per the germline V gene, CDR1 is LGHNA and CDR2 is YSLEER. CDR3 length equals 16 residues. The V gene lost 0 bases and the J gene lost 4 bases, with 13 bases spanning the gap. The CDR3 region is CASSQDLGGGNQPQHF. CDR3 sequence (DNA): TGCGCCAGCAGCCAAGATTTGGGAGGAGGAAATCAGCCCCAGCATTTT.

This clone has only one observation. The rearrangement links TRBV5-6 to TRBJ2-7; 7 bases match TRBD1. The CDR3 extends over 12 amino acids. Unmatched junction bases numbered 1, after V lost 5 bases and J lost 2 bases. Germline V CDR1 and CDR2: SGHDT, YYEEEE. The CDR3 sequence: CASRGQAYEQYF. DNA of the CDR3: TGTGCCAGCAGAGGACAGGCCTACGAGCAGTACTTC.

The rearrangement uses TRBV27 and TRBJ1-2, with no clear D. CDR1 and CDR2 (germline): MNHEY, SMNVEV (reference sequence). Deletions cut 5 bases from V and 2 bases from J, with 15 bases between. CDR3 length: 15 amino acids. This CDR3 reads CASSPQLSPNYGYTF. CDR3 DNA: TGTGCCAGCAGTCCGCAGTTATCGCCCAACTATGGCTACACCTTC.

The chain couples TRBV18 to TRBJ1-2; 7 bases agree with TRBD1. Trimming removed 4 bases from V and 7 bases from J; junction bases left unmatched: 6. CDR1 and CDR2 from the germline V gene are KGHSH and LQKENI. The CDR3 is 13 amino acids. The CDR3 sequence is CASSQGADGGYTF. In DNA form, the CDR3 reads TGTGCCAGCTCACAGGGGGCTGATGGTGGCTACACCTTC.

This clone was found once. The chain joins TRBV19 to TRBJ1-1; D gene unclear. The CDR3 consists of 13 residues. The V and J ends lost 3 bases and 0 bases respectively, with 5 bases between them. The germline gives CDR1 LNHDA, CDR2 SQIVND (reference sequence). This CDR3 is CASSIGVNTEAFF. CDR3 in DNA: TGTGCCAGTAGTATCGGTGTGAACACTGAAGCTTTCTTT.

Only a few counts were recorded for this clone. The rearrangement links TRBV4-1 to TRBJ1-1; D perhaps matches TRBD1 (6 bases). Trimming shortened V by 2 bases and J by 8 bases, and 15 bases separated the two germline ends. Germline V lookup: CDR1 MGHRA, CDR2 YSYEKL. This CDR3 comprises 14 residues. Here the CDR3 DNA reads TGCGCCAGCAGCCAACCCCAGGGGAAGGGGGAAGCTTTCTTT. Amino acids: CASSQPQGKGEAFF.

The CDR3 DNA is TGTGCCAGCGGGATAGGGGTGGGGAACACCGGGGAGCTGTTTTTT. It encodes CASGIGVGNTGELFF. V usage is TRBV27 and J usage is TRBJ2-2; TRBD1 is a possible D gene (5 bases). Trimming shortened V by 8 bases and J by 1 base, and 14 bases separated the two germline ends. From germline, CDR1 is MNHEY and CDR2 SMNVEV (reference sequence). The CDR3 sequence is 15 residues long.

CDR3 nucleotide sequence: TGTGCCAGTAGTGGAGGGGCCTCTGGGGCCAACGTCCTGACTTTC. This codes for CASSGGASGANVLTF. The V gene is TRBV19, the J gene TRBJ2-6; D possibly corresponds to TRBD2 (6 bases). Germline V gene lookup returns CDR1 LNHDA and CDR2 SQIVND (reference sequence). CDR3 size: 15 residues. V lost 5 bases to trimming and J lost 0 bases, with 8 bases between them.